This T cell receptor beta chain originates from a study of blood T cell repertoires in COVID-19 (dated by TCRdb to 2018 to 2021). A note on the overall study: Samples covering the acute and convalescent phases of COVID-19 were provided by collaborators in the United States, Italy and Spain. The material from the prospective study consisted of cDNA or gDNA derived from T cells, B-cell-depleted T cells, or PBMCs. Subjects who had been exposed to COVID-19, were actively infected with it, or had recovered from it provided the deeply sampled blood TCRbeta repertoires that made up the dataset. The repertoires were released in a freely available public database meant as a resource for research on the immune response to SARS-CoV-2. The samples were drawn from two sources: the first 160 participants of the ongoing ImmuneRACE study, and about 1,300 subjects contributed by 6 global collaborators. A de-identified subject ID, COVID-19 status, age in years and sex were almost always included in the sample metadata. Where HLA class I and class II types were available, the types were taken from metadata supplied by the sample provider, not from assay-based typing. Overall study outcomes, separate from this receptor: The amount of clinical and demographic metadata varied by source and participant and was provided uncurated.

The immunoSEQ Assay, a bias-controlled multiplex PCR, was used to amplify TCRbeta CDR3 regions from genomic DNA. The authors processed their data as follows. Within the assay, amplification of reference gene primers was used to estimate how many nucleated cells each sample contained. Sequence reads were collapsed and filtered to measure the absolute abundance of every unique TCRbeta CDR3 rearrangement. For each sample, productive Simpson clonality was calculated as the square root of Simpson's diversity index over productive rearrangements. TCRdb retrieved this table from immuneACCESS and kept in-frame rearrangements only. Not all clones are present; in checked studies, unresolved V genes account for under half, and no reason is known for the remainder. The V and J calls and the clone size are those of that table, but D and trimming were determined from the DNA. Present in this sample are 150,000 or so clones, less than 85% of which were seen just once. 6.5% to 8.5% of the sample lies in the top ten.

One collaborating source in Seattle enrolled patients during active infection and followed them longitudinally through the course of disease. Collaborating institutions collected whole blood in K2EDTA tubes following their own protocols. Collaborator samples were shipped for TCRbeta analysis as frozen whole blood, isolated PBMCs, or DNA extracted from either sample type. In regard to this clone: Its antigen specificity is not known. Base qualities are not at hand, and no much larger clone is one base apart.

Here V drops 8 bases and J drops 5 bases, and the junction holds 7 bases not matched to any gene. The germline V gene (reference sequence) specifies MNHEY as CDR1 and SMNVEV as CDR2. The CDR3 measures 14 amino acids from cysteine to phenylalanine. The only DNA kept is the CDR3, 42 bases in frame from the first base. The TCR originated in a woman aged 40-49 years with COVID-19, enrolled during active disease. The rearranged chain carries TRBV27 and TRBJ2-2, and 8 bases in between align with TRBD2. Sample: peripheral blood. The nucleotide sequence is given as TGTGCCAGCTCGAGCGGGAGCCGAACCGGGGAGCTGTTTTTT. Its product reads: CASSSGSRTGELFF.